The source of this TCR beta chain is a study of blood T cell repertoires in COVID-19. Overall study context: Samples of COVID-19 (acute and convalescent) were obtained from the United States, Italy and Spain. PBMCs, B-cell-depleted T cells, or T cells were the source of the cDNA or gDNA that made up the material.

J lost 6 bases, V lost 6 bases, and 10 bases had no gene match. The CDR3 runs 14 residues. The germline gives CDR1 LNHDA, CDR2 SQIVND (reference sequence). Source study methods: Amplification with reference gene primers provided the estimates of nucleated cell counts. Data came from immunoSEQ multiplex PCR; TCRdb stores just in-frame clones and leaves some out. The V and J calls and clone size were taken over from that table, and D and trimming were inferred from the DNA. The table records roughly 190,000 clones, 83% of them present only once. The chain employs TRBV19 and TRBJ2-7, with 8 nucleotides matching TRBD2. The clonotype originates from a middle-aged man with active or convalescent COVID-19. Material for sequencing was peripheral blood. The CDR3, as DNA: TGTGCCAGTAGCTTTAGCGGGGTGCTAAGCGAGCAGTACTTC. Protein: CASSFSGVLSEQYF.